A single sample is the source of the 8 T cell receptor beta chains below, sequenced in a study of chemoradiotherapy in HPV16-positive cancers. Clones were sequenced by immunoSEQ multiplex PCR, and TCRdb holds only the in-frame ones, with some missing. The table records about 3,500 clones, roughly 95% of them present only once. This sample comprised tumor tissue, obtained from a patient who underwent chemoradiotherapy. These TCRs come from a human donor with HPV-associated anogenital cancer.

The chain recombines TRBV7-9 with TRBJ2-5, with 7 bases lining up with TRBD1. This CDR3 contains 14 residues. After removal of 4 bases from V and 5 bases from J, the junction contained 7 bases not matched to a gene. Germline V CDR1 and CDR2: SEHNR, FQNEAQ (reference sequence). CDR3 DNA: TGTGCCAGCAGCTATGCGACAGGGTTGGAGACCCAGTACTTC. It translates to CASSYATGLETQYF.

The chain couples TRBV5-6 to TRBJ2-7, with TRBD2 matching 9 bases. This CDR3 region has 16 residues. Trimming removed 4 bases from V and 6 bases from J; junction bases left unmatched: 14. Germline V CDR1 and CDR2: SGHDT, YYEEEE. CDR3 amino acids: CASSPAIRGRASEQYF. CDR3 bases: TGTGCCAGCAGCCCCGCGATTCGCGGGAGGGCCTCCGAGCAGTACTTC.

The chain combines TRBV19 with TRBJ2-3, with D possibly TRBD2 on 6 matching bases. Trimming took 4 bases from V and 0 from J, leaving 14 bases between them. Germline-derived CDR1 and CDR2 are LNHDA and SQIVND (reference sequence). CDR3 length equals 16 residues. CDR3 protein: CASSTPGGISTDTQYF. CDR3 in DNA: TGTGCCAGTAGTACCCCCGGGGGTATAAGCACAGATACGCAGTATTTT.

The gene calls are TRBV30 and TRBJ2-6; 11 nucleotides align to TRBD2. With 0 bases clipped from V and 4 bases from J, the junction kept 5 bases outside the gene matches. The CDR3 totals 17 residues. Germline CDR1 and CDR2: GTSNPN and SVGIG (reference sequence). DNA of the CDR3: TGTGCCTGGAGTGTTTCGACTAGCGGGACAGGGGCCAACGTCCTGACTTTC. Translation: CAWSVSTSGTGANVLTF.

Details on this clone: As the CDR3 is not closed by the conserved phenylalanine or tryptophan, this likely results from a read error. The chain employs TRBV30 and TRBJ1-3; the D is unclear. CDR3 size: 13 residues. In germline, CDR1 is GTSNPN, CDR2 SVGIG (reference sequence). V gave up 2 bases and J gave up 0 bases, with 5 bases separating them. The CDR3 spells CAWSRSSGNTIYV. In nucleotides, the CDR3 is TGTGCCTGGAGTCGGAGCTCTGGAAACACCATATATGTT.

The chain employs TRBV5-4 and TRBJ2-5; D is perhaps TRBD2 (5 bases). The V and J ends lost 4 bases and 3 bases respectively, with 16 bases between them. The germline V gene has CDR1 SGHNT and CDR2 YYREEE (reference sequence). This CDR3 spans 15 amino acids. CDR3 sequence (DNA): TGTGCCAGCAGCCTCCTGGGGAGCTATAAAGAGACCCAGTACTTC. Translating it yields CASSLLGSYKETQYF.

This chain links TRBV9 with TRBJ1-5; tentatively, D is TRBD1 (5 bases). The V end was cut by 3 bases, the J end by 3 bases, with 13 bases between. The CDR3 runs to 15 residues. CDR1 is SGDLS, CDR2 YYNGEE, per germline. The CDR3 sequence: CASSEGSGYNQPQHF. Written as DNA, the CDR3 is TGTGCCAGCAGCGAGGGGTCAGGATACAATCAGCCCCAGCATTTT. The variable domain in full, with the rest retrieved from reference TRBV9 and TRBJ1-5, is DSGVTQTPKHLITATGQRVTLRCSPRSGDLSVYWYQQSLDQGLQFLIQYYNGEERAKGNILERFSAQQFPDLHSELNLSSLELGDSALYFCASSEGSGYNQPQHFGDGTRLSIL.

This clone was observed a single time. The chain has TRBV4-1 and TRBJ2-1; the match to TRBD1 covers 9 bases. Germline V CDR1 and CDR2: MGHRA, YSYEKL. V lost 0 bases and J lost 3; bases outside the gene matches: 0. This CDR3 comprises 15 residues. DNA for the CDR3: TGCGCCAGCAGCCAAGAGGGACAGGGCTACAATGAGCAGTTCTTC. Amino acid sequence: CASSQEGQGYNEQFF.